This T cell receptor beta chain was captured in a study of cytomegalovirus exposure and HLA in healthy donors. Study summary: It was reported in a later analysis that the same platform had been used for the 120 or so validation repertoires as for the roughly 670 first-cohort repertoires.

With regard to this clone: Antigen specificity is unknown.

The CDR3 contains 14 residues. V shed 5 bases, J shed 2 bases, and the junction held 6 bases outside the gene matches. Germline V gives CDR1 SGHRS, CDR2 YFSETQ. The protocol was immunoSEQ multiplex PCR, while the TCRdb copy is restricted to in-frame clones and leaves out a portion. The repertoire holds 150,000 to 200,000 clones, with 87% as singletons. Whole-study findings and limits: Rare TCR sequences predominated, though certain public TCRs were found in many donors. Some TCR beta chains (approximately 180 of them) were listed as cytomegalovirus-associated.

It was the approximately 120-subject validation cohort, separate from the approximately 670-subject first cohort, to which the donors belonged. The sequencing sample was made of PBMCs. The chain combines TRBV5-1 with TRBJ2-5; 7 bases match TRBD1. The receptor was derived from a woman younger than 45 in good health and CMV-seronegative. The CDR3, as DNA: TGCGCCAGCAGACGGGGACAGAAACAAGAGACCCAGTACTTC. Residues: CASRRGQKQETQYF.